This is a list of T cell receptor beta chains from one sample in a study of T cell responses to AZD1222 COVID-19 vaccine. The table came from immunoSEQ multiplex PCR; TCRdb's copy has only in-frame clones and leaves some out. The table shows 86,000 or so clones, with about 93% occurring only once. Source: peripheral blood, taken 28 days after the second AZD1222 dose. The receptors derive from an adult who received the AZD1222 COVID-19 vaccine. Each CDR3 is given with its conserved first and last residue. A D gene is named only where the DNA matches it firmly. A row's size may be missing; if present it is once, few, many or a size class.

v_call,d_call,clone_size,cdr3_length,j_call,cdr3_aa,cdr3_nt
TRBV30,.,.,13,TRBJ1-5,CAWSLALNQPQHF,TGTGCCTGGAGTCTAGCCCTGAATCAGCCCCAGCATTTT
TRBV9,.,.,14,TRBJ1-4,CASSVGTYNEKLFF,TGTGCCAGCAGCGTAGGGACGTATAATGAAAAACTGTTTTTT
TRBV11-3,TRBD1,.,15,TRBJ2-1,CASSPDRGRYNEQFF,TGTGCCAGCAGCCCAGACAGGGGGCGGTACAATGAGCAGTTCTTC
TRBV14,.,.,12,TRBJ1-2,CASSQNRVGYTF,TGTGCCAGCAGCCAAAACAGGGTTGGCTACACCTTC
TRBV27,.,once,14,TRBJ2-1,CASSYTGSYNEQFF,TGTGCCAGCAGTTACACCGGCTCCTACAATGAGCAGTTCTTC
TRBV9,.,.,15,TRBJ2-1,CASSVSGNSYNEQFF,TGTGCCAGCAGCGTAAGCGGTAACTCCTACAATGAGCAGTTCTTC
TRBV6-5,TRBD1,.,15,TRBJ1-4,CASRDRGPTNEKLFF,TGTGCCAGCCGGGACAGGGGCCCAACTAATGAAAAACTGTTTTTT
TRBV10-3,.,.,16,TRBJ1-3,CATSPREGISGNTIYF,TGTGCCACCAGCCCGCGGGAGGGAATCTCTGGAAACACCATATATTTT
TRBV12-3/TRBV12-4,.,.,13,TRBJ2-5,CASSFSGRETQYF,TGTGCCAGCAGTTTCTCAGGGCGGGAGACCCAGTACTTC
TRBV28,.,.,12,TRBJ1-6,CASSPPGSPLHF,TGTGCCAGCAGTCCCCCCGGTTCACCCCTCCACTTT
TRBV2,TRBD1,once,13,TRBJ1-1,CASKGQGNTEAFF,TGTGCCAGCAAGGGACAGGGAAACACTGAAGCTTTCTTT
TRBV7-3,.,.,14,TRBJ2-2,CASSANRDTGELFF,TGTGCCAGCAGCGCCAACAGAGACACCGGGGAGCTGTTTTTT
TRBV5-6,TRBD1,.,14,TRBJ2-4,CASSDGQGGDIQYF,TGTGCCAGCAGCGACGGACAGGGAGGTGACATTCAGTACTTC
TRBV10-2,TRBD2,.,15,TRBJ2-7,CASRVAGSQNYEQYF,TGCGCCAGCAGAGTAGCGGGGAGCCAAAACTACGAGCAGTACTTC
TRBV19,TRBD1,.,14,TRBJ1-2,CASSLTGGLDGYTF,TGTGCCAGTAGTCTAACAGGGGGCTTGGATGGCTACACCTTC
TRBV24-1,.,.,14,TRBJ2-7,CATSDFPVSYEQYF,TGTGCCACCAGTGATTTTCCCGTATCCTACGAGCAGTACTTC
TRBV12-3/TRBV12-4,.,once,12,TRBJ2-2,CASSLATGELFF,TGTGCCAGCAGTTTAGCGACCGGGGAGCTGTTTTTT
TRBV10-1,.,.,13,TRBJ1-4,CASSGGLNEKLFF,TGCGCCAGCAGTGGGGGCTTGAATGAAAAACTGTTTTTT
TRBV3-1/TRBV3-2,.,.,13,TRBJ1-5,CASSQRLGQPQHF,TGTGCCAGCAGCCAAAGGCTTGGTCAGCCCCAGCATTTT
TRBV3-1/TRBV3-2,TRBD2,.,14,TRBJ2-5,CASSSSGRVETQYF,TGTGCCAGCAGTTCGAGCGGGAGAGTGGAGACCCAGTACTTC